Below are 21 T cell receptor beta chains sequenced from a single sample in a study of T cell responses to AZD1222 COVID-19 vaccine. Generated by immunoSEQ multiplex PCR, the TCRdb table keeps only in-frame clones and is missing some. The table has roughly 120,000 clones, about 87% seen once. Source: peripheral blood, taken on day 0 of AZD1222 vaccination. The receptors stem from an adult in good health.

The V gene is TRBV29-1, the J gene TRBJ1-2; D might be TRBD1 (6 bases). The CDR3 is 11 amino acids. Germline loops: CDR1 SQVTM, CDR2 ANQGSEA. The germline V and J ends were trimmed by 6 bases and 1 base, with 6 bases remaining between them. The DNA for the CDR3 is TGCAGCGTACAGGGTAACTATGGCTACACCTTC. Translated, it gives CSVQGNYGYTF.

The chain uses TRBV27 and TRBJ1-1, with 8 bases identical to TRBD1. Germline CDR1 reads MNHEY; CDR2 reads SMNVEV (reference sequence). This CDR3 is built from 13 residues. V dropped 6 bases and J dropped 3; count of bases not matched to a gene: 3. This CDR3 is CASRSGGYTEAFF. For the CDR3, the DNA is TGTGCCAGCAGGTCAGGGGGCTACACTGAAGCTTTCTTT.

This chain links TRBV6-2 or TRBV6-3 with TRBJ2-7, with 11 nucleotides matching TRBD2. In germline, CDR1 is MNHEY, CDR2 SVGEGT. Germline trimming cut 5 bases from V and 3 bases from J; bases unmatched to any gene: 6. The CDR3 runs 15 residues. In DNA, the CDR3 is TGTGCCAGCAGTACCTTAGCGGGGGGGCTCTACGAGCAGTACTTC. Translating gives CASSTLAGGLYEQYF.

The CDR3 coding sequence is TGTGCCAGCAGTTTATGGGGGGCGGGAACTAATGAAAAACTGTTTTTT. It encodes CASSLWGAGTNEKLFF. The chain combines TRBV28 with TRBJ1-4; tentatively, D is TRBD1 (6 bases). This CDR3 is 16 amino acids long. Germline loops: CDR1 MDHEN, CDR2 SYDVKM. V was shortened by 0 bases and J by 1 base, with 9 bases between the two germline ends.

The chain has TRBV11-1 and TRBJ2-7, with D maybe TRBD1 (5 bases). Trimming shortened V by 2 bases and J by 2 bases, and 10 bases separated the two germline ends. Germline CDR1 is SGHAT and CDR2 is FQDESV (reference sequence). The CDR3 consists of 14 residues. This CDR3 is CASSLHRTTYEQYF. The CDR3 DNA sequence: TGTGCCAGCAGCTTACACAGGACCACCTACGAGCAGTACTTC.

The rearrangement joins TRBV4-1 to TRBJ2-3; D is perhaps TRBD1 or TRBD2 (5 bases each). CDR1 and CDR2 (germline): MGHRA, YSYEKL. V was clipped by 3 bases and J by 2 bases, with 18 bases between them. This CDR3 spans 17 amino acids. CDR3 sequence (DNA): TGCGCCAGCAGCCAGATGGTCACGGGACGGGCCACAGATACGCAGTATTTT. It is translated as CASSQMVTGRATDTQYF.

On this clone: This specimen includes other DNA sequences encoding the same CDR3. CDR3 sequence reads: CASSIQGAKNIQYF. The DNA of the CDR3 is TGTGCCAGTAGTATACAGGGAGCCAAAAACATTCAGTACTTC. The chain recombines TRBV19 with TRBJ2-4, with D possibly matching TRBD1 (5 bases). CDR3 size: 14 residues. V was shortened by 2 bases and J by 0 bases, with 5 bases between the two germline ends. CDR1 is LNHDA and CDR2 is SQIVND in the germline V gene (reference sequence).

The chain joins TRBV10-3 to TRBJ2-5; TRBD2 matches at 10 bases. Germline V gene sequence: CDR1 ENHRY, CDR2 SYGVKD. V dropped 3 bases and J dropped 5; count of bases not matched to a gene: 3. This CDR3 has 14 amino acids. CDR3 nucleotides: TGTGCCATCAGTGAAACTAGCGGGGATGAGACCCAGTACTTC. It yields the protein CAISETSGDETQYF.

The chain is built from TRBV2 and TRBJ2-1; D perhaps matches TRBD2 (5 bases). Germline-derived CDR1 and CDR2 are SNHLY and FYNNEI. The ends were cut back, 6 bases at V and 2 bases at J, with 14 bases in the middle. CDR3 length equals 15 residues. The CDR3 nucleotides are TGTGCCAGCAGCCAGGAGCGGAGTACCTACAATGAGCAGTTCTTC. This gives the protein CASSQERSTYNEQFF.

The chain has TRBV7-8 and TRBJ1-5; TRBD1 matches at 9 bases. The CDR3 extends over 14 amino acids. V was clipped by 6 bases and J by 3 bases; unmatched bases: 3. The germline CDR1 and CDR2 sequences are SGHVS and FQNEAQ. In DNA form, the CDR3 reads TGTGCCAGCAGACGGACAGGGGACAATCAGCCCCAGCATTTT. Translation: CASRRTGDNQPQHF.

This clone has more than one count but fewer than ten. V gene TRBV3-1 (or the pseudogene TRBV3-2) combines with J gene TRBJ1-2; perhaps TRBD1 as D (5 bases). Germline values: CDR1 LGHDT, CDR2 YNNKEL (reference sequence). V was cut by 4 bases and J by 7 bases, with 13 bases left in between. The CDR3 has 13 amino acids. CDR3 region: CASSPSGTGGYTF. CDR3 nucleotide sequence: TGTGCCAGCAGCCCCTCCGGGACGGGTGGCTACACCTTC.

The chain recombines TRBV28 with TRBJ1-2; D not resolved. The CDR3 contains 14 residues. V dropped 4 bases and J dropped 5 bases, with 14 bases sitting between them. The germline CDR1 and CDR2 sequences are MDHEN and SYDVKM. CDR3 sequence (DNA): TGTGCCAGCAGTTCCCCGCCTCAGACATATGGCTACACCTTC. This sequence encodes CASSSPPQTYGYTF.

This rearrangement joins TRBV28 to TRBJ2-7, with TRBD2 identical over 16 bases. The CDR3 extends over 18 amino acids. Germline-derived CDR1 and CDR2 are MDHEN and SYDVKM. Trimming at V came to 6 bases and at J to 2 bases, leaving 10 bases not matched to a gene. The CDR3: CASRGAGTSGRATYEQYF. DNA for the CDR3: TGTGCCAGCAGGGGTGCCGGGACTAGCGGGAGGGCCACCTACGAGCAGTACTTC.

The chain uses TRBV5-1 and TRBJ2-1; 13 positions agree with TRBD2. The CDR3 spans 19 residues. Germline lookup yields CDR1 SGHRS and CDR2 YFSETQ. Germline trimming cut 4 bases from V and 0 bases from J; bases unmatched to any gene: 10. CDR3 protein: CASSPIGLAGASSYNEQFF. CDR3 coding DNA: TGCGCCAGCAGCCCCATAGGACTAGCGGGGGCAAGCTCCTACAATGAGCAGTTCTTC. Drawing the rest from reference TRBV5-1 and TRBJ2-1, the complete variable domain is KAGVTQTPRYLIKTRGQQVTLSCSPISGHRSVSWYQQTPGQGLQFLFEYFSETQRNKGNFPGRFSGRQFSNSRSEMNVSTLELGDSALYLCASSPIGLAGASSYNEQFFGPGTRLTVL.

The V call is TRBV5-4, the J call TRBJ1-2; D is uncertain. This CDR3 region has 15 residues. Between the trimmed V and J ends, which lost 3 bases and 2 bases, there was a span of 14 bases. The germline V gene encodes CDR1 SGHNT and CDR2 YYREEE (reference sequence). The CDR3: CASSSGTAGNYGYTF. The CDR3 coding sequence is TGTGCCAGCAGCTCTGGAACGGCGGGGAACTATGGCTACACCTTC.

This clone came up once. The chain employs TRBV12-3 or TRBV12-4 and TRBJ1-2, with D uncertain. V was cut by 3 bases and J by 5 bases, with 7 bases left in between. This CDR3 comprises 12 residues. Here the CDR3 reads CASSFWPYGYTF. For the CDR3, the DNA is TGTGCCAGCAGTTTCTGGCCTTATGGCTACACCTTC.

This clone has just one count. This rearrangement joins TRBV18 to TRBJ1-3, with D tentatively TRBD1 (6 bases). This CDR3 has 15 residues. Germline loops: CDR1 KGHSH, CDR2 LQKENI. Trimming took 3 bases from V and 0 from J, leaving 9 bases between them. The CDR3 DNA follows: TGTGCCAGCTCACCGACAGGACCCTCTGGAAACACCATATATTTT. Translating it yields CASSPTGPSGNTIYF.

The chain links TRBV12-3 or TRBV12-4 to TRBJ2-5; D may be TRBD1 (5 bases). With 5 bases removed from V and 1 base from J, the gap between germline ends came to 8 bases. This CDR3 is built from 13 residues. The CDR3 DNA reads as TGTGCCAGCAGTGACAGTATCCAAGAGACCCAGTACTTC. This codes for CASSDSIQETQYF.

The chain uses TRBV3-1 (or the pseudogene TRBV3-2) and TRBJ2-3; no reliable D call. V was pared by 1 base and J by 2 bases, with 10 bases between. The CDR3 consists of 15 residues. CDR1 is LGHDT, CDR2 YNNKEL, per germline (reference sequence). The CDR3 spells CASSQVFRPTDTQYF. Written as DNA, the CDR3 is TGTGCCAGCAGCCAAGTCTTCCGACCCACAGATACGCAGTATTTT.

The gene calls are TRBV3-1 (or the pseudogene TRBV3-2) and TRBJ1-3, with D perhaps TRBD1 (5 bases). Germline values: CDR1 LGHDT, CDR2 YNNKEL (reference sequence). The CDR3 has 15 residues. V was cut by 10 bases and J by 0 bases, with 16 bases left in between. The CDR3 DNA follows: TGTGCCACCGACCCGGACACCTTCTCTGGAAACACCATATATTTT. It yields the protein CATDPDTFSGNTIYF.

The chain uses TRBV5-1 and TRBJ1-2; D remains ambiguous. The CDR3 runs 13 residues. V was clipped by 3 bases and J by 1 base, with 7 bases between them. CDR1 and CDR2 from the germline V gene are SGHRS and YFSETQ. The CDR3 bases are TGCGCCAGCAGCTCAGGCAGTAACTATGGCTACACCTTC. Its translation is CASSSGSNYGYTF.